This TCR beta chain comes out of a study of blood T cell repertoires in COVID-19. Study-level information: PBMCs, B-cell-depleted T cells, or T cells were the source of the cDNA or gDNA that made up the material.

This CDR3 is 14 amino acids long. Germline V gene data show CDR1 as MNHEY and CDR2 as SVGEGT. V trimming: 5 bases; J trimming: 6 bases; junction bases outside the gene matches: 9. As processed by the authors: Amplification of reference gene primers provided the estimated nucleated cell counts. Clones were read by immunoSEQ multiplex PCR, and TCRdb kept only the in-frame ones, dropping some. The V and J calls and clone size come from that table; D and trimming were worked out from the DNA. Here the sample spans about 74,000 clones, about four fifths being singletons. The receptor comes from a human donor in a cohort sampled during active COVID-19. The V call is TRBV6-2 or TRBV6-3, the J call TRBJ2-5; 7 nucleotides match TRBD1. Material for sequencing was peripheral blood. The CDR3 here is CASSALQGSKTQYF. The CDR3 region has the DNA TGTGCCAGCAGTGCCTTACAGGGGTCCAAGACCCAGTACTTC.